The clone carrying this T cell receptor (beta chain) was seen only a few times. TCRdb ran MiXCR on the PCR reads and lists one entry per CDR3 protein. Altogether approximately 11,000 distinct CDR3 sequences are present, 26% being singletons, with the ten largest covering roughly a fifth. CDR1 is SGHTA, CDR2 FQGNSA, per germline. The CDR3 runs to 16 residues. Trimming cost V 1 base and J 2 bases, with 12 bases left between them. These data are taken from a study of immune characterization of retroperitoneal liposarcoma. The sequencing sample was made of blood. This clonotype originated in a male donor with retroperitoneal liposarcoma. The V call is TRBV7-2, the J call TRBJ1-5; weak D call: TRBD1 (5 bases). The CDR3 loop reads CASSLGFGTGNQPQHF. The CDR3 nucleotides are TGTGCCAGCAGCTTAGGGTTCGGGACGGGCAATCAGCCCCAGCATTTT.